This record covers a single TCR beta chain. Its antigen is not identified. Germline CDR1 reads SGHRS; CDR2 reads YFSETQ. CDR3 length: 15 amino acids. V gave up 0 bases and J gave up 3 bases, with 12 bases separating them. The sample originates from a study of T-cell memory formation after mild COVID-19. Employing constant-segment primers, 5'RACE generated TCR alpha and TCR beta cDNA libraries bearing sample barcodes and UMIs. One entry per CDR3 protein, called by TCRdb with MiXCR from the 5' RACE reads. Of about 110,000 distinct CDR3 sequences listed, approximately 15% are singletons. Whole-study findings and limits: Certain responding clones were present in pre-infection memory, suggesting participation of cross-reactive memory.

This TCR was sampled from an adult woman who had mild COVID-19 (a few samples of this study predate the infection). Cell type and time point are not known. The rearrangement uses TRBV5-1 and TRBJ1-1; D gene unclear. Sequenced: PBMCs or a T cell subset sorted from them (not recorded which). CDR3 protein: CASSLGPKKYTEAFF. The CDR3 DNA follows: TGCGCCAGCAGCTTGGGGCCGAAGAAATACACTGAAGCTTTCTTT.